Below are 7 T cell receptor beta chains sequenced from a single sample in a study of early T cells in non-severe SARS-CoV-2 infection. TCRdb processed the 5' RACE reads anew with MiXCR; each CDR3 protein has one entry. The repertoire holds about 52,000 distinct CDR3 sequences, with just over 8% as singletons. What was sequenced was whole blood. These receptors all stem from an adult who was a healthcare worker with PCR-confirmed SARS-CoV-2 infection or an uninfected control (not recorded which).

This clonotype was detected ten times or more. The rearrangement joins TRBV6-2 or TRBV6-3 to TRBJ2-2, with TRBD1 as a possible D gene (6 bases). The germline V gene encodes CDR1 MNHEY and CDR2 SVGEGT. The V end was cut by 5 bases, the J end by 4 bases, with 11 bases between. The CDR3 runs 14 residues. This chain's CDR3 is CASSLQGTTGELFF. CDR3 nucleotides: TGTGCCAGCAGTCTACAGGGAACCACCGGGGAGCTGTTTTTT.

This clonotype was counted many times. J is TRBJ1-3 and V is TRBV7-2; D may be TRBD1 (5 bases). Looked up from germline, CDR1 is SGHTA and CDR2 is FQGNSA. Trimming stripped 7 bases from V and 4 bases from J, with 17 bases between. The CDR3 has 15 residues. Here the CDR3 reads CASTPFTGVGNTIYF. CDR3 in DNA: TGTGCCAGCACCCCGTTCACGGGGGTAGGAAACACCATATATTTT.

In its sample, this clonotype was seen a few times. J is TRBJ1-2 and V is TRBV6-1, with 9 nucleotides matching TRBD1. From germline, CDR1 is MNHNS and CDR2 SASEGT. CDR3 length equals 13 residues. Germline trimming cut 2 bases from V and 8 bases from J; bases unmatched to any gene: 3. The CDR3: CASSERTGEGYTF. CDR3 DNA: TGTGCCAGCAGTGAAAGGACAGGGGAAGGCTACACCTTC.

This rearrangement joins TRBV19 to TRBJ2-5; D is possibly TRBD2 (5 bases). The germline gives CDR1 LNHDA, CDR2 SQIVND (reference sequence). The germline V and J ends were trimmed by 4 bases and 5 bases, with 17 bases remaining between them. The CDR3 spans 15 residues. The CDR3 is CASSSRPPRRETQYF. As DNA, the CDR3 is TGTGCCAGTAGTAGCAGGCCCCCCCGGAGGGAGACCCAGTACTTC.

This clonotype came up once. The chain is built from TRBV5-1 and TRBJ1-1, with D possibly matching TRBD1 (5 bases). Germline-derived CDR1 and CDR2 are SGHRS and YFSETQ. Deletions cut 3 bases from V and 5 bases from J, with 11 bases between. The CDR3 loop spans 13 amino acids. CDR3 nucleotide sequence: TGCGCCAGCAGCTCTTGGGGGGATACTGAAGCTTTCTTT. Residues: CASSSWGDTEAFF.

In this sample, this clonotype turned up many times. The V gene is TRBV6-2 or TRBV6-3, the J gene TRBJ2-3, with 9 bases identical to TRBD1. Germline loops: CDR1 MNHEY, CDR2 SVGEGT. The trim removed 7 bases at V and 2 bases at J, leaving 7 bases unmatched. The CDR3 is 15 amino acids. Written as DNA, the CDR3 is TGTGCCAGCAAACCCGGGACAGGGCACACAGATACGCAGTATTTT. Residues: CASKPGTGHTDTQYF.

This clonotype was observed at least ten times. The chain joins TRBV12-3 or TRBV12-4 to TRBJ1-5; unclear D gene. Trimming left V 0 bases short and J 0 bases short, with 9 bases between. This CDR3 is built from 16 residues. CDR3 protein: CASSLADVYSNQPQHF. As DNA, the CDR3 is TGTGCCAGCAGTTTAGCTGACGTCTATAGCAATCAGCCCCAGCATTTT.